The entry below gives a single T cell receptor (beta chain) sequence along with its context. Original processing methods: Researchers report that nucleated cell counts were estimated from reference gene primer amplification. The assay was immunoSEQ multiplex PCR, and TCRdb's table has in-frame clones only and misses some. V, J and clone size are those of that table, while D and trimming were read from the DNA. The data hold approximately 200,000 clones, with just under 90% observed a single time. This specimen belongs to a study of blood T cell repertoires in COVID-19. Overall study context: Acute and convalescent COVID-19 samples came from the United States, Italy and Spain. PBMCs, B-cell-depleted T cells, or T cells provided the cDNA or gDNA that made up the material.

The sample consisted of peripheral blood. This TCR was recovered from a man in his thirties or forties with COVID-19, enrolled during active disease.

This CDR3 reads CASSLNSPNYGYTF. The CDR3 DNA sequence: TGCGCCAGCAGCTTAAACAGCCCTAACTATGGCTACACCTTC. The chain uses TRBV5-1 and TRBJ1-2, with D unresolved. The CDR3 has 14 amino acids. CDR1 and CDR2 from the germline V gene are SGHRS and YFSETQ. V was shortened by 2 bases and J by 0 bases, with 8 bases between the two germline ends. The complete variable domain, with remaining parts taken from reference TRBV5-1 and TRBJ1-2, reads KAGVTQTPRYLIKTRGQQVTLSCSPISGHRSVSWYQQTPGQGLQFLFEYFSETQRNKGNFPGRFSGRQFSNSRSEMNVSTLELGDSALYLCASSLNSPNYGYTFGSGTRLTVV.